This record concerns one T cell receptor beta chain sequence. Only in-frame clones appear in the TCRdb table, and some are missing; sequencing was by immunoSEQ multiplex PCR. Among roughly 310,000 clones listed, roughly nine tenths were seen once. Each participant's cohort was designated according to participant-reported clinical history. These data belong to a study of blood T cell repertoires in COVID-19. Study-level background: Donors in the United States, Italy and Spain gave samples during acute or convalescent COVID-19.

Sequencing was carried out using PBMCs or T cells enriched from blood (not recorded which). This TCR was recovered from a man aged 55 to 70 who had recovered from COVID-19.

The CDR3 region has the DNA TGTGCCAGCAGCTTAGGTGCGCGGGGCTTCCAAGAGACCCAGTACTTC. Amino acids: CASSLGARGFQETQYF. The rearrangement uses TRBV7-9 and TRBJ2-5, with D perhaps matching TRBD2 (6 bases). This CDR3 has 16 residues. Trimming stripped 1 base from V and 1 base from J, with 13 bases between. Germline loops: CDR1 SEHNR, CDR2 FQNEAQ (reference sequence).